The 6 T cell receptor beta chains in this list originate from one sample, sequenced in a study of shared clonotypes between healthy human individuals. Libraries were prepared by immunoSEQ multiplex PCR; TCRdb keeps only in-frame clonotypes and omits some of them. This table holds about 2,500,000 clones, around nine tenths found once. Sequencing used naive CD4+ T cells sorted from blood. Subset specified: CD45RA+ positively selected. These receptors were taken from a man in his late teens or twenties in good health.

CDR3 in DNA: TGTGCCAGTAGTAACCAACAGGCGACAATCAGCCCCCAGCATTTT. This encodes CASSNQQATISPQHF. The chain has TRBV19 and TRBJ1-5, with D perhaps matching TRBD1 (5 bases). V shed 4 bases and J shed 10 bases, with 20 bases lying between them. Looked up from germline, CDR1 is LNHDA and CDR2 is SQIVND (reference sequence). The length of the CDR3 is 15 residues.

As DNA, the CDR3 is TGTGCCAGCAGCTTAACATACTGGGGGGAATTAACAGATACGCAGTATTTT. It codes for CASSLTYWGELTDTQYF. V gene TRBV7-2 combines with J gene TRBJ2-3; D may be TRBD2 (6 bases). With 2 bases removed from V and 3 bases from J, the gap between germline ends came to 18 bases. This CDR3 region has 17 residues. Germline V gene sequence: CDR1 SGHTA, CDR2 FQGNSA.

The J gene is TRBJ1-2, the V gene TRBV6-6; 10 bases agree with TRBD1. Germline trimming cut 8 bases from V and 7 bases from J; bases unmatched to any gene: 7. This CDR3 has 13 amino acids. Germline CDR1 reads MNHNY; CDR2 reads SVGAGI (reference sequence). The CDR3 region has the DNA TGTGCCAGCGAAGACAGGGGGCTCGGTGGCTACACCTTC. Its protein is CASEDRGLGGYTF.

This rearrangement joins TRBV9 to TRBJ1-2; 7 nucleotides match TRBD1. There are 15 residues in the CDR3. Germline values: CDR1 SGDLS, CDR2 YYNGEE. V lost 4 bases, J lost 4 bases, and 10 bases stayed unmatched. The CDR3 is CASSPRDRLSYGYTF. For the CDR3, the DNA is TGTGCCAGCAGCCCGAGGGACAGACTCTCCTATGGCTACACCTTC. Supplemented by reference TRBV9 and TRBJ1-2, the full variable domain reads DSGVTQTPKHLITATGQRVTLRCSPRSGDLSVYWYQQSLDQGLQFLIQYYNGEERAKGNILERFSAQQFPDLHSELNLSSLELGDSALYFCASSPRDRLSYGYTFGSGTRLTVV.

The chain recombines TRBV4-3 with TRBJ2-3; 15 bases are a match to TRBD2. J lost 5 bases, V lost 3 bases, and 12 bases had no gene match. The CDR3 has 19 residues. In germline, CDR1 is LGHNA, CDR2 YSLEER. CDR3 nucleotides: TGCGCCAGCAGCCAGGTTCCTATGGGACTAGCGGGAGGAGGAGATACGCAGTATTTT. This encodes CASSQVPMGLAGGGDTQYF.

The chain combines TRBV14 with TRBJ1-2, with TRBD1 matching 7 bases. The CDR3 loop spans 16 amino acids. After removal of 3 bases from V and 1 base from J, the junction contained 8 bases not matched to a gene. Germline assignment: CDR1 SGHDN and CDR2 FVKESK. This chain's CDR3 is CASSHEDRKINYGYTF. The CDR3 coding sequence is TGTGCCAGCAGCCATGAGGACAGGAAGATTAACTATGGCTACACCTTC.